The 21 T cell receptor beta chains below come from one sample, sequenced in a study of blood T cell repertoires in COVID-19. Clones were sequenced by immunoSEQ multiplex PCR, and TCRdb holds only the in-frame ones, with some missing. Among 14,000 to 15,000 clones listed, roughly 92% were seen once. The sequenced sample was peripheral blood. These receptors were collected from a human donor with active COVID-19. The donor label of this sample is uncertain.

This clone has just a few counts. The chain joins TRBV19 to TRBJ2-3; TRBD2 agrees at 11 bases. The V segment lost 5 bases and the J segment 3 bases; nucleotides outside the gene matches: 4. The CDR3 consists of 15 residues. Germline V gene sequence: CDR1 LNHDA, CDR2 SQIVND (reference sequence). The CDR3 loop reads CASSPIAGGTDTQYF. The CDR3 DNA sequence: TGTGCCAGTAGTCCCATAGCGGGAGGGACAGATACGCAGTATTTT. Filled out from reference TRBV19 and TRBJ2-3, the complete variable domain reads DGGITQSPKYLFRKEGQNVTLSCEQNLNHDAMYWYRQDPGQGLRLIYYSQIVNDFQKGDIAEGYSVSREKKESFPLTVTSAQKNPTAFYLCASSPIAGGTDTQYFGPGTRLTVL.

This chain connects TRBV7-2 to TRBJ2-1; TRBD2 matches 14 bases. With V trimmed by 6 bases and J by 8 bases, 6 bases remained unmatched. The CDR3 is 15 residues long. CDR1 is SGHTA and CDR2 is FQGNSA in the germline V gene. Here the CDR3 DNA reads TGTGCCAGCAGAAAGCCGGGACTAGCGGGAGATGAGCAGTTCTTC. This translates into CASRKPGLAGDEQFF.

This clone was seen once. The V gene is TRBV10-3, the J gene TRBJ2-7, with 10 nucleotides matching TRBD2. The CDR3 is made up of 14 amino acids. V was clipped by 4 bases and J by 5 bases; unmatched bases: 5. The germline CDR1 and CDR2 sequences are ENHRY and SYGVKD. Here the CDR3 DNA reads TGTGCCATCAGTGGAGGGACTAGCGTCAACGAGCAGTACTTC. This codes for CAISGGTSVNEQYF.

The sample holds one count of this clone. The chain couples TRBV19 to TRBJ2-1; TRBD2 matches at 10 bases. J lost 6 bases, V lost 2 bases, and 10 bases had no gene match. The CDR3 is 17 amino acids. Per germline, CDR1 LNHDA and CDR2 SQIVND (reference sequence). CDR3 loop: CASSISSGSSFGNEQFF. DNA of the CDR3: TGTGCCAGTAGTATATCTAGCGGGAGTTCCTTTGGCAATGAGCAGTTCTTC.

The rearrangement links TRBV19 to TRBJ2-3, with 8 nucleotides matching TRBD2. Trimming removed 5 bases from V and 5 bases from J; junction bases left unmatched: 9. The germline gives CDR1 LNHDA, CDR2 SQIVND (reference sequence). This CDR3 is built from 15 residues. The CDR3 bases are TGTGCCAGTAGTTTGACTAGCGCCCGCTTAGATACGCAGTATTTT. It translates to CASSLTSARLDTQYF.

This sequence joins TRBV27 and TRBJ2-1, with 7 bases fitting TRBD1. Germline V gene lookup returns CDR1 MNHEY and CDR2 SMNVEV (reference sequence). The CDR3 is 14 residues long. Trimming removed 7 bases from V and 8 bases from J; junction bases left unmatched: 11. The DNA of the CDR3 is TGTGCCAGCAAACAGGGGCCCAGGACGGATGAGCAGTTCTTC. Protein: CASKQGPRTDEQFF.

The chain couples TRBV18 to TRBJ2-3; 11 bases match TRBD2. The CDR3 is 17 amino acids. After removal of 3 bases from V and 0 bases from J, the junction contained 5 bases not matched to a gene. From germline, CDR1 is KGHSH and CDR2 LQKENI. CDR3 nucleotide sequence: TGTGCCAGCTCACCCCAGACTAGCGGGGTTAGCACAGATACGCAGTATTTT. It specifies CASSPQTSGVSTDTQYF.

This chain links TRBV5-1 with TRBJ2-7; 7 nucleotides agree with TRBD1. CDR3 size: 14 residues. V dropped 3 bases and J dropped 2; count of bases not matched to a gene: 5. Germline CDR1 and CDR2: SGHRS and YFSETQ. The CDR3 loop is CASSWGTATYEQYF. The CDR3 DNA follows: TGCGCCAGCAGCTGGGGGACAGCCACCTACGAGCAGTACTTC.

The gene calls are TRBV6-5 and TRBJ2-4; perhaps TRBD1 as D (6 bases). Germline V gene data show CDR1 as MNHEY and CDR2 as SVGAGI. V was trimmed by 0 bases and J by 6 bases, leaving 12 bases between them. CDR3 length: 15 residues. The CDR3, as DNA: TGTGCCAGCAGTTACTCGTGGCAGGGGACAAACATTCAGTACTTC. It codes for CASSYSWQGTNIQYF.

The gene calls are TRBV6-2 or TRBV6-3 and TRBJ2-7, with 11 bases matching TRBD2. J gave up 4 bases and V 2 bases, and 4 bases lay outside the gene matches. The length of the CDR3 is 15 residues. Per germline, CDR1 MNHEY and CDR2 SVGEGT. CDR3 nucleotides: TGTGCCAGCAGTTACAGGCTAGCGGGAGGTTACGAGCAGTACTTC. Residues: CASSYRLAGGYEQYF.

The CDR3: CASRWGGQGQPQHF. CDR3 in DNA: TGTGCCAGCCGTTGGGGGGGGCAGGGACAGCCCCAGCATTTT. The chain joins TRBV28 to TRBJ1-5; D might be TRBD1 (6 bases). Germline V gives CDR1 MDHEN, CDR2 SYDVKM. The germline V and J ends were trimmed by 8 bases and 7 bases, with 18 bases remaining between them. This CDR3 contains 14 residues.

V is TRBV6-5 and J is TRBJ2-3, with TRBD1 as a possible D gene (6 bases). Germline loops: CDR1 MNHEY, CDR2 SVGAGI. The V end lost 6 bases, the J end lost 2 bases, and 15 bases lay between the germline ends. CDR3 length: 15 residues. The CDR3 spells CASRGTGQATDTQYF. The CDR3, as DNA: TGTGCCAGCAGGGGCACGGGACAAGCCACAGATACGCAGTATTTT.

This chain uses TRBV2 with TRBJ2-3; TRBD2 agrees at 9 bases. Germline lookup yields CDR1 SNHLY and CDR2 FYNNEI. There are 12 residues in the CDR3. Trimming took 6 bases from V and 15 from J; bases not matched to a gene: 10. The CDR3 DNA reads as TGTGCCAGCAGCAAGCTGCGGGAGGGCGCCTATTTT. Residues: CASSKLREGAYF.

This clone appeared once. The V and J genes are TRBV12-1 and TRBJ1-1; the table assigns TRBD1, which was not confirmed against the DNA. TRBV12-1 counts as a pseudogene. CDR3 size: 15 residues. CDR3 sequence (DNA): TGTGCCAGCAGCTTCCGGACGGACATCAACACTGAAGCTTTCTTT. Protein: CASSFRTDINTEAFF.

The J gene is TRBJ1-1, the V gene TRBV5-1; tentatively, D is TRBD1 (6 bases). The length of the CDR3 is 16 residues. CDR1 and CDR2 from the germline V gene are SGHRS and YFSETQ. V was pared by 4 bases and J by 0 bases, with 16 bases between. The CDR3 DNA reads TGCGCCAGCAGCCTCTCCCGGGACAACCTGAACACTGAAGCTTTCTTT. It encodes CASSLSRDNLNTEAFF. Together with reference TRBV5-1 and TRBJ1-1, the CDR3 gives the full variable domain: KAGVTQTPRYLIKTRGQQVTLSCSPISGHRSVSWYQQTPGQGLQFLFEYFSETQRNKGNFPGRFSGRQFSNSRSEMNVSTLELGDSALYLCASSLSRDNLNTEAFFGQGTRLTVV.

The J gene is TRBJ2-1, the V gene TRBV20-1; tentative D call: TRBD2 (6 bases). V dropped 1 base and J dropped 12 bases, with 10 bases sitting between them. This CDR3 region has 11 residues. CDR1 is DFQATT and CDR2 is SNEGSKA in the germline V gene (reference sequence). This chain's CDR3 is CSARAGVWQFF. CDR3 nucleotide sequence: TGCAGTGCTAGAGCGGGGGTTTGGCAGTTCTTC.

V usage is TRBV7-2 and J usage is TRBJ1-2, with TRBD1 identical over 8 bases. Germline lookup yields CDR1 SGHTA and CDR2 FQGNSA. J lost 2 bases, V lost 0 bases, and 5 bases had no gene match. This CDR3 spans 16 amino acids. CDR3 bases: TGTGCCAGCAGCTTAGCGGCGACAGGGGCCAACTATGGCTACACCTTC. Translation gives CASSLAATGANYGYTF.

Only one count was recorded for this clone. The rearrangement uses TRBV7-2 and TRBJ2-5; 7 nucleotides agree with TRBD1. Trimming removed 5 bases from V and 1 base from J; junction bases left unmatched: 7. The CDR3 totals 15 residues. CDR1 is SGHTA and CDR2 is FQGNSA in the germline V gene. The CDR3 spells CASSPRDRVQETQYF. For the CDR3, the DNA is TGTGCCAGCAGCCCCCGGGACAGAGTCCAAGAGACCCAGTACTTC.

The CDR3 sequence: CASSHSTSQGARGEFAYEQYF. The CDR3 nucleotides are TGCGCCAGCAGTCACTCGACCTCACAGGGGGCAAGGGGGGAGTTCGCCTACGAGCAGTACTTC. V and J are TRBV23-1 and TRBJ2-7; 9 nucleotides agree with TRBD1. TRBV23-1 is flagged as an ORF with uncertain function. Losses at the gene ends were 3 bases for V and 2 bases for J; bases not matched to a gene: 23. The CDR3 has 21 residues.

V gene TRBV5-1 combines with J gene TRBJ1-2; tentatively, D is TRBD1 (5 bases). CDR1 is SGHRS and CDR2 is YFSETQ in the germline V gene. The CDR3 is 13 amino acids. V was cut by 0 bases and J by 6 bases, with 9 bases left in between. The CDR3 nucleotides read TGCGCCAGCAGCTTGGCCGCCAGGGATGGCTACACCTTC. This codes for CASSLAARDGYTF.

The rearrangement joins TRBV2 to TRBJ2-1, with 10 bases matching TRBD2. The CDR3 contains 15 residues. Per the germline V gene, CDR1 is SNHLY and CDR2 is FYNNEI. With 2 bases clipped from V and 3 bases from J, the junction kept 1 base outside the gene matches. CDR3 DNA: TGTGCCAGCAGTGAAAAGCGGGGGGGCTACAATGAGCAGTTCTTC. Protein: CASSEKRGGYNEQFF. The variable domain in full, completed from reference TRBV2 and TRBJ2-1, reads EPEVTQTPSHQVTQMGQEVILRCVPISNHLYFYWYRQILGQKVEFLVSFYNNEISEKSEIFDDQFSVERPDGSNFTLKIRSTKLEDSAMYFCASSEKRGGYNEQFFGPGTRLTVL.